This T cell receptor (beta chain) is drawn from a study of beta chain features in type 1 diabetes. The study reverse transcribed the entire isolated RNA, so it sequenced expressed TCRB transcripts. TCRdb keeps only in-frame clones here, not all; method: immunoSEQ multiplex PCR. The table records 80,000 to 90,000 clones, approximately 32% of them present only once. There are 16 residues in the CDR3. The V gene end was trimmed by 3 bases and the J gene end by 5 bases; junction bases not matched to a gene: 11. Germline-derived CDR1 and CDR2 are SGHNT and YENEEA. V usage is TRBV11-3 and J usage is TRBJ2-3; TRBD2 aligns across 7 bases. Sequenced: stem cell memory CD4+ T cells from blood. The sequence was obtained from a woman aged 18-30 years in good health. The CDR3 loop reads CASSFGTGGVGDTQYF. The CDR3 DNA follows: TGTGCCAGCAGCTTCGGAACGGGAGGTGTTGGAGATACGCAGTATTTT.